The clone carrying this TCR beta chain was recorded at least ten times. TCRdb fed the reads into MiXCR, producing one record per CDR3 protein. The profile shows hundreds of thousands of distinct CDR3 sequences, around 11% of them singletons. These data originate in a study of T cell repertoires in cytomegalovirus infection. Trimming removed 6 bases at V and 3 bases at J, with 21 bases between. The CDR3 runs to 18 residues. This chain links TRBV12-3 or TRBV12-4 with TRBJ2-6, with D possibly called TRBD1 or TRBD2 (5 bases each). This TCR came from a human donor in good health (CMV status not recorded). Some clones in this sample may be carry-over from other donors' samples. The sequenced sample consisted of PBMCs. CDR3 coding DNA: TGTGCCAGCAGCCCAGAGGGCAGGGTGGCGGGTGGGGCCAACGTCCTGACTTTC. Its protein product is CASSPEGRVAGGANVLTF.